This T cell receptor beta chain was profiled in a study of T cell repertoires in cytomegalovirus infection. Using its own MiXCR run on the reads, TCRdb lists one record per CDR3 protein. The data hold about 740,000 distinct CDR3 sequences, with approximately 34% observed a single time. Trimming removed 4 bases at V and 4 bases at J, with 14 bases between. CDR3 length equals 15 residues. Germline V gene lookup returns CDR1 MNHEY and CDR2 SMNVEV (reference sequence). The sample taken for sequencing was PBMCs. V gene TRBV27 combines with J gene TRBJ1-5, with a weak D call TRBD1 (6 bases). The TCR comes from a human donor in good health (CMV status not recorded). Some clones in this sample may be carry-over from other donors' samples. For the CDR3, the DNA is TGTGCCAGCAGTTCCACAGGGATTCCAAATCAGCCCCAGCATTTT. Residues: CASSSTGIPNQPQHF.